A selection of T cell receptor beta chains follows, all from one sample in a study of cytomegalovirus exposure and HLA in healthy donors. Only in-frame clones appear in the TCRdb table, and some are missing; sequencing was by immunoSEQ multiplex PCR. The listing contains about 130,000 clones. Sequenced material: PBMCs. These receptors originate from a middle-aged woman in good health and CMV-seropositive. Each CDR3 is given with its conserved first and last residue. D genes are given only for firm matches.

CDR3: CASSPRTGGLYEQYF
DNA: TGTGCCAGCAGCCCCCGGACAGGGGGTCTCTACGAGCAGTACTTC
D: TRBD1
J: TRBJ2-7
V: TRBV7-9

CDR3: CASSHRQGPDQPQHF
DNA: TGCGCCAGCAGTCATCGACAGGGACCGGATCAGCCCCAGCATTTT
D: TRBD1
J: TRBJ1-5
V: TRBV5-1

CDR3: CASSEPAGVYNEQFF
DNA: TGTGCCAGCAGTGAACCAGCGGGAGTCTACAATGAGCAGTTCTTC
D: TRBD2
J: TRBJ2-1
V: TRBV25-1

CDR3: CATTYRVAPIYGYTF
DNA: TGTGCCACTACCTACAGGGTAGCTCCCATCTATGGCTACACCTTC
D: -
J: TRBJ1-2
V: TRBV19

CDR3: CASSWPRIAGVPYEQYF
DNA: TGTGCCAGCAGCTGGCCTCGGATAGCGGGAGTTCCCTACGAGCAGTACTTC
D: -
J: TRBJ2-7
V: TRBV12-1

CDR3: CSVELAGGPTDTQYF
DNA: TGCAGCGTTGAGTTAGCGGGAGGGCCCACAGATACGCAGTATTTT
D: TRBD2
J: TRBJ2-3
V: TRBV29-1

CDR3: CASSLGAAGNQPQHF
DNA: TGTGCCAGCAGCTTGGGGGCCGCAGGCAATCAGCCCCAGCATTTT
D: -
J: TRBJ1-5
V: TRBV5-8

CDR3: CAISASGRAFRETQYF
DNA: TGTGCCATCAGTGCTAGCGGGAGGGCTTTTCGAGAGACCCAGTACTTC
D: TRBD2
J: TRBJ2-5
V: TRBV10-3

CDR3: CASSFLSNEQYF
DNA: TGCGCCAGCAGCTTCCTTAGTAACGAGCAGTACTTC
D: -
J: TRBJ2-7
V: TRBV5-1

CDR3: CASSQEASASSGANVLTF
DNA: TGCGCCAGCAGCCAAGAAGCTAGCGCAAGCTCTGGGGCCAACGTCCTGACTTTC
D: -
J: TRBJ2-6
V: TRBV4-1

CDR3: CASSLRRLAGGKTYEQYF
DNA: TGTGCCAGCAGTTTAAGGCGACTAGCGGGGGGCAAAACCTACGAGCAGTACTTC
D: TRBD2
J: TRBJ2-7
V: TRBV27

CDR3: CASSLGGVNTGELFF
DNA: TGTGCCAGCAGCCTAGGGGGGGTGAACACCGGGGAGCTGTTTTTT
D: -
J: TRBJ2-2
V: TRBV7-3

CDR3: CASSEVQGATGELFF
DNA: TGTGCCAGCAGTGAAGTACAGGGGGCGACCGGGGAGCTGTTTTTT
D: TRBD1
J: TRBJ2-2
V: TRBV6-1

CDR3: CASSLAIEETQYF
DNA: TGTGCCAGCAGCTTGGCGATCGAGGAGACCCAGTACTTC
D: -
J: TRBJ2-5
V: TRBV5-4

CDR3: CASSLFRGAYEQYF
DNA: TGTGCCAGCAGTTTATTTCGGGGGGCCTACGAGCAGTACTTC
D: TRBD2
J: TRBJ2-7
V: TRBV27

CDR3: CASRVGTGANEKLFF
DNA: TGTGCCAGCAGGGTAGGGACAGGGGCTAATGAAAAACTGTTTTTT
D: TRBD1
J: TRBJ1-4
V: TRBV28

CDR3: CASTPGAEQYF
DNA: TGTGCCAGCACCCCAGGGGCCGAGCAGTACTTC
D: -
J: TRBJ2-7
V: TRBV7-9

CDR3: CASSIRGNQPQHF
DNA: TGTGCCAGTAGTATCCGGGGGAATCAGCCCCAGCATTTT
D: -
J: TRBJ1-5
V: TRBV19

CDR3: CASQMTGKTATNEKLFF
DNA: TGTGCCAGCCAAATGACAGGCAAAACGGCAACTAATGAAAAACTGTTTTTT
D: -
J: TRBJ1-4
V: TRBV19

CDR3: CASSRDSGNEQFF
DNA: TGTGCCAGCAGCCGGGACTCGGGCAATGAGCAGTTCTTC
D: -
J: TRBJ2-1
V: TRBV7-2

CDR3: CASSVMDMSEQFF
DNA: TGTGCCAGCAGCGTAATGGACATGAGTGAGCAGTTCTTC
D: -
J: TRBJ2-1
V: TRBV9

CDR3: CASRLAGGYEQFF
DNA: TGTGCCAGCAGACTAGCGGGAGGGTATGAGCAGTTCTTC
D: TRBD2
J: TRBJ2-1
V: TRBV6-1

CDR3: CASTEDRGGYGYTF
DNA: TGTGCCAGTACCGAGGACAGGGGAGGGTATGGCTACACCTTC
D: TRBD1
J: TRBJ1-2
V: TRBV2

CDR3: CASSQTGRQGTENTEAFF
DNA: TGTGCCAGCAGCCAAACGGGGAGACAGGGAACAGAGAACACTGAAGCTTTCTTT
D: TRBD1
J: TRBJ1-1
V: TRBV4-2

CDR3: CAWSVLSGNEQFF
DNA: TGTGCCTGGAGTGTACTGTCCGGGAATGAGCAGTTCTTC
D: -
J: TRBJ2-1
V: TRBV30

CDR3: CASSLTFPAGISGANVLTF
DNA: TGTGCCAGTAGTCTCACTTTCCCGGCAGGCATCTCTGGGGCCAACGTCCTGACTTTC
D: -
J: TRBJ2-6
V: TRBV19

CDR3: CSVEEPRGDTQYF
DNA: TGCAGCGTTGAAGAGCCCCGGGGTGATACGCAGTATTTT
D: -
J: TRBJ2-3
V: TRBV29-1

CDR3: CASSFGGAGISEQYF
DNA: TGTGCCAGCAGTTTCGGAGGGGCAGGGATAAGCGAGCAGTACTTC
D: -
J: TRBJ2-7
V: TRBV27

CDR3: CASSTVTSGIPHEQYF
DNA: TGTGCCAGCAGCACCGTAACTAGCGGGATTCCCCACGAGCAGTACTTC
D: TRBD2
J: TRBJ2-7
V: TRBV5-4

CDR3: CASSRLAGGYNEQFF
DNA: TGTGCCAGCAGCCGACTAGCGGGAGGGTACAATGAGCAGTTCTTC
D: TRBD2
J: TRBJ2-1
V: TRBV7-2

CDR3: CASRIRDRGTEQYF
DNA: TGTGCCAGCAGAATCCGGGACAGGGGAACCGAGCAGTACTTC
D: TRBD1
J: TRBJ2-7
V: TRBV5-8

CDR3: CSASGRGEQFF
DNA: TGCAGTGCTAGCGGGAGAGGCGAGCAGTTCTTC
D: -
J: TRBJ2-1
V: TRBV20-1

CDR3: CASSLQGHYEQYF
DNA: TGTGCCAGCAGTTTACAGGGACACTACGAGCAGTACTTC
D: -
J: TRBJ2-7
V: TRBV28

CDR3: CASPHGGNSGANVLTF
DNA: TGTGCCAGCCCGCATGGAGGGAACTCTGGGGCCAACGTCCTGACTTTC
D: -
J: TRBJ2-6
V: TRBV18

CDR3: CASSSQDYGYTF
DNA: TGTGCCAGCAGCTCGCAGGACTATGGCTACACCTTC
D: -
J: TRBJ1-2
V: TRBV7-2

CDR3: CASSLDYQGNTEAFF
DNA: TGTGCCAGCAGCTTAGACTATCAGGGAAACACTGAAGCTTTCTTT
D: -
J: TRBJ1-1
V: TRBV7-2

CDR3: CASSLASSGAGVGTQYF
DNA: TGTGCCAGCAGCTTAGCCAGTAGCGGGGCTGGGGTTGGGACCCAGTACTTC
D: TRBD2
J: TRBJ2-5
V: TRBV11-2

CDR3: CAWSVASTLNEQFF
DNA: TGTGCCTGGAGTGTAGCGTCTACCCTCAATGAGCAGTTCTTC
D: -
J: TRBJ2-1
V: TRBV30

CDR3: CASSFGHGQETQYF
DNA: TGTGCCAGCAGCTTCGGACACGGCCAAGAGACCCAGTACTTC
D: -
J: TRBJ2-5
V: TRBV11-1

CDR3: CASTSLGGSGRFHEQYF
DNA: TGTGCCAGCACCTCCCTGGGGGGTAGCGGGAGATTCCACGAGCAGTACTTC
D: TRBD2
J: TRBJ2-7
V: TRBV28

CDR3: CASSLAIHTEAFF
DNA: TGTGCCAGCAGCTTGGCCATTCACACTGAAGCTTTCTTT
D: -
J: TRBJ1-1
V: TRBV7-2

CDR3: CSVEDGGSTEAFF
DNA: TGCAGCGTTGAAGACGGGGGAAGCACTGAAGCTTTCTTT
D: -
J: TRBJ1-1
V: TRBV29-1

CDR3: CAYKTRLAGYNEQFF
DNA: TGTGCTTACAAGACACGGCTAGCGGGGTACAATGAGCAGTTCTTC
D: TRBD2
J: TRBJ2-1
V: TRBV30

CDR3: CSVVRTGALETQYF
DNA: TGCAGCGTTGTAAGGACAGGGGCTTTGGAGACCCAGTACTTC
D: TRBD1
J: TRBJ2-5
V: TRBV29-1

CDR3: CASSFKTLQGGLPDTQYF
DNA: TGTGCCAGCAGCTTCAAAACCCTACAGGGGGGGCTTCCAGATACGCAGTATTTT
D: -
J: TRBJ2-3
V: TRBV7-9

CDR3: CASKSGSTGELFF
DNA: TGTGCCAGCAAGAGCGGGAGCACCGGGGAGCTGTTTTTT
D: TRBD2
J: TRBJ2-2
V: TRBV28

CDR3: CAWSVVGLQPQHF
DNA: TGTGCCTGGAGTGTAGTGGGACTCCAGCCCCAGCATTTT
D: -
J: TRBJ1-5
V: TRBV30

CDR3: CASSQDVDRGRGYTF
DNA: TGCGCCAGCAGCCAAGACGTCGACAGGGGGCGCGGCTACACCTTC
D: TRBD1
J: TRBJ1-2
V: TRBV4-3

CDR3: CASSWDSLQETQYF
DNA: TGTGCTAGCAGTTGGGACAGTCTCCAAGAGACCCAGTACTTC
D: TRBD1
J: TRBJ2-5
V: TRBV7-7

CDR3: CASSITSGSTDTQYF
DNA: TGTGCCAGTAGTATAACTAGCGGGAGTACAGATACGCAGTATTTT
D: TRBD2
J: TRBJ2-3
V: TRBV19

CDR3: CASSLIAGISEAFF
DNA: TGTGCCAGCAGTCTGATTGCGGGGATCTCTGAAGCTTTCTTT
D: -
J: TRBJ1-1
V: TRBV28

CDR3: CASTLQGGTETQYF
DNA: TGTGCCAGCACGTTACAGGGGGGGACGGAGACCCAGTACTTC
D: -
J: TRBJ2-5
V: TRBV28

CDR3: CAWSEGRGKGEQYF
DNA: TGTGCCTGGAGTGAAGGCAGGGGGAAGGGGGAGCAGTACTTC
D: TRBD1
J: TRBJ2-5
V: TRBV30

CDR3: CASSPRGLAGSYNEQFF
DNA: TGTGCCAGCAGCCCCCGGGGACTAGCGGGATCCTACAATGAGCAGTTCTTC
D: TRBD2
J: TRBJ2-1
V: TRBV7-9